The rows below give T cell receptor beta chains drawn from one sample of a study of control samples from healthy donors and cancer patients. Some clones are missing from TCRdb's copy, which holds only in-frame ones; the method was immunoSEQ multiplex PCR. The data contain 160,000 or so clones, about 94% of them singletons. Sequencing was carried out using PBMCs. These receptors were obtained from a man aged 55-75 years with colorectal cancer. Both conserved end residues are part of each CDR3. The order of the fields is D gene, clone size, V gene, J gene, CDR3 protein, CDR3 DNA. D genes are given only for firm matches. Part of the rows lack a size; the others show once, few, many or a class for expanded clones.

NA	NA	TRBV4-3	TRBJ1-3	CASSQDHRWENSGNTIYF	TGCGCCAGCAGCCAAGATCACAGGTGGGAAAACTCTGGAAACACCATATATTTT
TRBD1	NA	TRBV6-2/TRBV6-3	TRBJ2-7	CASSIRTGNYEQYF	TGTGCCAGCAGTATACGGACAGGGAACTACGAGCAGTACTTC
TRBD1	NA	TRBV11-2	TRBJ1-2	CASSLEGVGGVNGYTF	TGTGCCAGCAGCTTAGAGGGGGTAGGGGGCGTCAATGGCTACACCTTC
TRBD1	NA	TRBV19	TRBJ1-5	CASSTGTGFGSQHF	TGTGCCAGTAGTACCGGGACAGGGTTCGGGTCCCAGCATTTT
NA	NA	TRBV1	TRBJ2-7	CTSSDSGTGITHEQYF	TGCACCAGCTCAGATTCCGGGACAGGGATAACCCACGAGCAGTACTTC
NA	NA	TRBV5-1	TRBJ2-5	CASATGETQYF	TGCGCCAGCGCGACTGGAGAGACCCAGTACTTC
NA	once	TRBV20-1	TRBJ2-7	CSARQDYEQYF	TGCAGTGCTAGACAGGACTACGAGCAGTACTTC
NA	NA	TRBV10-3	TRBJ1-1	CAISGTDRKNTEAFF	TGTGCCATCAGTGGGACAGACCGAAAGAACACTGAAGCTTTCTTT
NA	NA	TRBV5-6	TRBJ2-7	CASSLAGLYEQYF	TGTGCCAGCAGCTTGGCGGGACTCTACGAGCAGTACTTC
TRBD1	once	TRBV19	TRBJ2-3	CASSSDRGRADTQYF	TGTGCCAGTAGTTCTGACAGGGGGCGGGCAGATACGCAGTATTTT
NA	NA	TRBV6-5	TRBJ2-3	CASSLYRDSTDTQYF	TGTGCCAGCAGCCTCTACCGGGACAGCACAGATACGCAGTATTTT
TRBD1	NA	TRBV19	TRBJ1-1	CASSITWTGATEAFF	TGTGCCAGTAGTATCACATGGACAGGGGCCACTGAAGCTTTCTTT
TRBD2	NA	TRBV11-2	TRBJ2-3	CASSLESSGGALGDTQYF	TGTGCCAGCAGCTTAGAGTCCAGCGGGGGGGCCCTGGGGGATACGCAGTATTTT
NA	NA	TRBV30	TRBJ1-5	CAWSVKGGGSSNQPQHF	TGTGCCTGGAGTGTAAAGGGAGGGGGATCTAGCAATCAGCCCCAGCATTTT
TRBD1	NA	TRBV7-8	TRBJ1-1	CASSSTTGGTEAFF	TGTGCCAGCAGCTCGACGACAGGGGGCACTGAAGCTTTCTTT
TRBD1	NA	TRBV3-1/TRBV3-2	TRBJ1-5	CASSHPRMDRERNQPQHF	TGTGCCAGCAGCCACCCTAGGATGGACAGGGAGAGGAATCAGCCCCAGCATTTT
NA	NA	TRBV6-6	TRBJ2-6	CASSNKGSGANVLTF	TGTGCCAGCAGTAATAAGGGCTCTGGGGCCAACGTCCTGACTTTC
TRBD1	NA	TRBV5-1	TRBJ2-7	CASSLEGAGHEQYF	TGCGCCAGCAGCTTGGAGGGGGCTGGCCACGAGCAGTACTTC
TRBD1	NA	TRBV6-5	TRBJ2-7	CASSYSTTGGNEQYF	TGTGCCAGCAGTTATTCAACGACAGGGGGTAACGAGCAGTACTTC
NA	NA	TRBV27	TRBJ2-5	CASSSRGLFQETQYF	TGTGCCAGCAGTTCGAGGGGTCTATTCCAAGAGACCCAGTACTTC
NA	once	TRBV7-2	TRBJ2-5	CASSLGGPRVQETQYF	TGTGCCAGCAGCTTAGGGGGGCCTAGGGTCCAAGAGACCCAGTACTTC
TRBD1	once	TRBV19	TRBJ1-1	CASSGSGQGASTEAFF	TGTGCCAGTAGTGGGTCCGGACAGGGGGCTTCCACTGAAGCTTTCTTT
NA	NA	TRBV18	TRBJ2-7	CASTKGYGSSYEQYF	TGTGCCAGCACCAAGGGGTACGGCAGCTCCTACGAGCAGTACTTC
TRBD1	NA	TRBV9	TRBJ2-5	CASSARQGLQETQYF	TGTGCCAGCAGCGCCAGACAGGGCCTCCAAGAGACCCAGTACTTC
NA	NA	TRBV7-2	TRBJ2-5	CASSLVDQETQYF	TGTGCCAGCAGCTTAGTTGACCAAGAGACCCAGTACTTC
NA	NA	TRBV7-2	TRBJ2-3	CASSRRLASSTDTQYF	TGTGCCAGCAGCAGACGGCTAGCGAGTAGCACAGATACGCAGTATTTT